The present TCR beta chain was sequenced within a study of cytomegalovirus exposure and HLA in healthy donors. Study results and caveats: In an earlier analysis, productive rearrangement rates for most beta V segments clustered near 87% or 30%. A link between a missense DCLRE1C variant and TCR beta V- and J-gene trimming emerged from a later analysis.

V dropped 4 bases and J dropped 3 bases, with 13 bases sitting between them. This CDR3 is 14 amino acids long. Germline V gene lookup returns CDR1 SGHRS and CDR2 YFSETQ. With regard to this clone: Its antigen is still unknown.

PCR used 60 Vbeta primers and 13 Jbeta primers. Per the original data handling: An analysis performed later counted 75 million to 80 million unique TCR beta chains (roughly 11 million of them shared). Sequencing used immunoSEQ multiplex PCR; TCRdb keeps in-frame clones, though not all of them. V and J calls and clone size are copied from that table; D and trimming were computed from the DNA. The data contain over 150,000 clones, about 80% of them singletons. The receptor's source is a boy younger than 18 in good health and CMV-seronegative. The chain combines TRBV5-1 with TRBJ1-1, with a weak D call TRBD1 (5 bases). The sample comprised PBMCs. Here the CDR3 reads CASSVVGGDTEAFF. Here the CDR3 DNA reads TGCGCCAGCAGCGTAGTGGGGGGGGACACTGAAGCTTTCTTT.